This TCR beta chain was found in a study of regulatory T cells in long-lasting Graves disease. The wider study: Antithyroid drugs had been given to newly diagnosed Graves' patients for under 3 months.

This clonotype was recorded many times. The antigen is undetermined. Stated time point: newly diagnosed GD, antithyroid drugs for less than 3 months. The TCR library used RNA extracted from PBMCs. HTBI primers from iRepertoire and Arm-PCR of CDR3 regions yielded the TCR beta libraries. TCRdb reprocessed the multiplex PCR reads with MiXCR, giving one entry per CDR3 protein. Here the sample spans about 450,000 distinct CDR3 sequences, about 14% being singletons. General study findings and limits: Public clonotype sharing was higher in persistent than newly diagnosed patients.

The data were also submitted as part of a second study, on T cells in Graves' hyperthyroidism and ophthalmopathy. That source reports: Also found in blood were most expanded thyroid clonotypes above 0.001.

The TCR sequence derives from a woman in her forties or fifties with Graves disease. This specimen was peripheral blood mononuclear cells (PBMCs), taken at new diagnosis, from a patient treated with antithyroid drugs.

The CDR3 is CASSQPEMYDTQYF. DNA for the CDR3: TGTGCCAGCAGCCAGCCAGAGATGTACGATACGCAGTATTTT. The chain has TRBV3-1 and TRBJ2-3; the D is unclear. The V end lost 3 bases, the J end lost 6 bases, and 13 bases lay between the germline ends. Germline CDR1 LGHDT, CDR2 YNNKEL (reference sequence). The CDR3 is 14 amino acids.